One and the same sample provided the 3 T cell receptor beta chains below, sequenced in a study of cytomegalovirus exposure and HLA in healthy donors. PCR employed 60 Vbeta and 13 Jbeta primers. Assay: immunoSEQ multiplex PCR; the TCRdb copy retains only in-frame clones and omits some. The sample has 150,000 or so clones, around 79% seen once. The specimen sequenced was PBMCs. The receptors derive from a man aged 35-49 years in good health and CMV-seropositive.

The genes are TRBV7-9 and TRBJ2-5; no reliable D call. The DNA matches TRBJ2-7 better at its end, which makes the J call doubtful. This CDR3 is 12 amino acids long. CDR1 and CDR2 (germline): SEHNR, FQNEAQ (reference sequence). Written as DNA, the CDR3 is TGTGCCAGCAGCCGCCTGGAGTACGAGCAGTACTTC. Translation gives CASSRLEYEQYF.

The CDR3 loop reads CASSSVPGQGYNEQFF. The DNA of the CDR3 is TGTGCCAGCAGTTCTGTCCCGGGACAGGGGTACAATGAGCAGTTCTTC. This chain links TRBV7-6 with TRBJ2-1, with TRBD1 identical over 10 bases. CDR1 and CDR2 (germline): SGHVS, FNYEAQ. The CDR3 totals 16 residues. Losses at the gene ends were 6 bases for V and 4 bases for J; bases not matched to a gene: 9.

This chain joins TRBV30 and TRBJ2-1; D remains unclear. Germline V gene data show CDR1 as GTSNPN and CDR2 as SVGIG (reference sequence). Trimming stripped 0 bases from V and 9 bases from J, with 9 bases between. The CDR3 spans 12 residues. CDR3 sequence reads: CAWSVTSSEQFF. In DNA, the CDR3 is TGTGCCTGGAGTGTAACGTCGAGTGAGCAGTTCTTC.